This T cell receptor (beta chain) was sequenced during a study of blood T cell repertoires in COVID-19. Study overall: There were acute and convalescent COVID-19 samples, and they came from the United States, Italy and Spain. PBMCs, B-cell-depleted T cells, or T cells were the source of the cDNA or gDNA that made up the material.

Seattle's enrolled individuals joined amid active infection and were then monitored longitudinally. From germline, CDR1 is SGHRS and CDR2 YFSETQ. CDR3 size: 15 residues. V shed 6 bases and J shed 8 bases, with 21 bases lying between them. Study processing details: Estimates of nucleated cell counts were drawn from the amplification of reference gene primers. TCRdb keeps only in-frame clones here, not all; method: immunoSEQ multiplex PCR. The V and J calls and clone size were taken over from that table, and D and trimming were inferred from the DNA. Seen here are fewer than 300,000 clones, approximately 85% observed once, and the top ten hold 0.75% to 0.95%.

This TCR derives from a human donor with COVID-19, enrolled during active disease. The donor label of this sample is uncertain. The chain recombines TRBV5-1 with TRBJ2-1; D is possibly TRBD2 (6 bases). The material sequenced was peripheral blood. This CDR3 is CASNVWQAPGDEQFF. In DNA form, the CDR3 reads TGCGCCAGCAACGTATGGCAGGCTCCGGGAGATGAGCAGTTCTTC.